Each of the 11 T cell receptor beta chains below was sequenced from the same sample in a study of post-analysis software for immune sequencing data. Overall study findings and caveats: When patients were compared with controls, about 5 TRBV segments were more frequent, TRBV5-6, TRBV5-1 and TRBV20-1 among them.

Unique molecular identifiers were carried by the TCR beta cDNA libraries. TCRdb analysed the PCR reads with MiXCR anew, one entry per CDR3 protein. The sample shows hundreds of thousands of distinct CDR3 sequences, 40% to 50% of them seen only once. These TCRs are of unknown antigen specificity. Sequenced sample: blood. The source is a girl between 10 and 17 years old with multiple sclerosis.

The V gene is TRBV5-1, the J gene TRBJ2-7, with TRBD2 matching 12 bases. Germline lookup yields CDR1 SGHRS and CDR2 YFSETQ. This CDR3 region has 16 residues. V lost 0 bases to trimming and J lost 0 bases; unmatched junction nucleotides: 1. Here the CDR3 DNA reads TGCGCCAGCAGCTTGGAGACTAGCGGGAGCTCCTACGAGCAGTACTTC. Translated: CASSLETSGSSYEQYF.

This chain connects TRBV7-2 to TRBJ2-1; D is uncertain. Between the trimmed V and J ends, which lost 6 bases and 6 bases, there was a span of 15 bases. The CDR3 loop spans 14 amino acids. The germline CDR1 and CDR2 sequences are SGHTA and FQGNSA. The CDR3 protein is CASRSMSTFNEQFF. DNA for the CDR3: TGTGCCAGCAGGTCAATGAGTACCTTCAATGAGCAGTTCTTC.

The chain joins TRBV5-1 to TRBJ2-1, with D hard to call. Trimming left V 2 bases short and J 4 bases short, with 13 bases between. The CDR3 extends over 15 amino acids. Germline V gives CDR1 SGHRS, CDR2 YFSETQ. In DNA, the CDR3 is TGCGCCAGCAGCTTCGGGCAGGACCGATACAATGAGCAGTTCTTC. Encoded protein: CASSFGQDRYNEQFF.

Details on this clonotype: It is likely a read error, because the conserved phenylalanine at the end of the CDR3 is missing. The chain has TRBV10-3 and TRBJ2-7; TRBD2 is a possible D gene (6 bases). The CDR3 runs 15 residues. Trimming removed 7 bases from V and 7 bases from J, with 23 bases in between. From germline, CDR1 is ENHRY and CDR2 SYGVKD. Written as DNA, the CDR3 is TGTGCCATCAAGGCGTCGTGGGACTTACCGGGAGAGCAGTACTGC. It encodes CAIKASWDLPGEQYC.

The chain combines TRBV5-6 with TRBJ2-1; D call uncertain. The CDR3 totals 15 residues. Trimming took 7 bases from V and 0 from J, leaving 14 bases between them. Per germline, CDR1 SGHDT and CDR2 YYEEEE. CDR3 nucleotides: TGTGCCAGCTTACCTCTCTCGAGCTCCTACAATGAGCAGTTCTTC. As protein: CASLPLSSSYNEQFF.

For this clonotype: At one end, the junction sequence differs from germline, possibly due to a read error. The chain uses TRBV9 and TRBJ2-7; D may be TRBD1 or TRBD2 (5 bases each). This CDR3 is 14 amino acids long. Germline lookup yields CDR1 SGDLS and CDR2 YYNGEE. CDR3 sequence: CAGSGERGAYEQYF. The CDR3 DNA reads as TGTGCCGGCAGCGGTGAGAGGGGAGCCTACGAGCAGTACTTC.

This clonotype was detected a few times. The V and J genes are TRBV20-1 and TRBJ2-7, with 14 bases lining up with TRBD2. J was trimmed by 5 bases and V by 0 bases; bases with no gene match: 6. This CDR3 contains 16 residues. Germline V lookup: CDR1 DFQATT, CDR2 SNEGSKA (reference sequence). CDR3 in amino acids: CSARDGRGLAGDEQYF. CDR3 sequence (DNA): TGCAGTGCTAGAGATGGGAGGGGACTAGCGGGAGACGAGCAGTACTTC.

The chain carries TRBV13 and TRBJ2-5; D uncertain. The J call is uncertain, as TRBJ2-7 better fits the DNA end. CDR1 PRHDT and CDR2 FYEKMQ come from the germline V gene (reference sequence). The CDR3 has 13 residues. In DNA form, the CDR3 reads TGTGCCAGCAGCTGGGCGGAGTGGGGCGAGCAGTACTTC. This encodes CASSWAEWGEQYF.

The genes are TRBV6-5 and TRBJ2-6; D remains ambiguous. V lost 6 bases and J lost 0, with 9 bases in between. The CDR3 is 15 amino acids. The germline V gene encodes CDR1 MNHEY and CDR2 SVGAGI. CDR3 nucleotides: TGTGCCAGCAGGGACGGATCCTCTGGGGCCAACGTCCTGACTTTC. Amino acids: CASRDGSSGANVLTF.

Here the CDR3 reads CASSTGTGDAKQYF. CDR3 DNA: TGTGCCAGCAGTACCGGGACAGGGGACGCCAAGCAGTATTTT. The chain links TRBV12-3 or TRBV12-4 to TRBJ2-3; 10 bases are a match to TRBD1. Trimming removed 5 bases from V and 11 bases from J; junction bases left unmatched: 10. The CDR3 loop spans 14 amino acids.

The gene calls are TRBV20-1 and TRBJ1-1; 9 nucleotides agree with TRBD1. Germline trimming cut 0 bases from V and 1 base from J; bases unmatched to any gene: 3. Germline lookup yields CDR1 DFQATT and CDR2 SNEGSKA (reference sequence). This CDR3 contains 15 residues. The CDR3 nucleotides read TGCAGTGCTAGAGATCCGGGACAGGGGAACACTGAAGCTTTCTTT. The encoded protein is CSARDPGQGNTEAFF.